This note documents a single T cell receptor beta chain sequence. Profiling that covered TCR beta VDJ and CDR3 relied on genomic DNA as its template. TCRdb analysed the reads with MiXCR anew, one entry per CDR3 protein. Of approximately 150,000 distinct CDR3 sequences detected, 71% appear once; the ten largest clones hold around 45%. The sequenced patients had an expansion of CD8+CD57+ cells seen by flow cytometry. The source of the sample is a study of CD8+CD57+ T cells in acquired aplastic anemia. About the study: Yields of DNA that came from sorted CD4+ and CD8+ cells averaged approximately 3.5 ug.

This CDR3 contains 15 residues. Germline assignment: CDR1 SGHDN and CDR2 FVKESK. V was shortened by 0 bases and J by 0 bases, with 6 bases between the two germline ends. What was sequenced was sorted CD4+, CD8+, or CD8+CD57+ T cells (not recorded which) from PBMCs. This chain connects TRBV14 to TRBJ2-4; unclear D gene. This sequence was found in a human donor with aplastic anemia. The CDR3 here is CASSQDSRAKNIQYF. Here the CDR3 DNA reads TGTGCCAGCAGCCAAGATTCGAGAGCCAAAAACATTCAGTACTTC.